The clone carrying this TCR beta chain was counted a few times. Its antigen remains unidentified. cDNA serving as the sequencing template came from extracted, reverse transcribed RNA. Sequencing was performed with immunoSEQ multiplex PCR; in TCRdb, only in-frame clones are kept and a portion is missing. Among hundreds of thousands of clones listed, around three fifths were seen once. Obtained from alopecia areata patients were lesional scalp punch biopsies along with peripheral blood. The sample belongs to a study of CD8+ T cells in alopecia areata. At the level of the study: Administration of oral tofacitinib to treated patients was at 5 to 10 mg twice daily.

The study, taken as a whole, reports: Resident alphabeta T cells of normal skin are also sequenced in scalp samples.

Here the sequenced sample was CD4+ T cells sorted from blood, taken at week 0. This receptor was obtained from a human donor with alopecia areata.

CDR3 amino acids: CANPRLAWNEQFF. Written as DNA, the CDR3 is TGTGCCAACCCTAGACTAGCATGGAATGAGCAGTTCTTC. This sequence joins TRBV10-3 and TRBJ2-1, with 7 bases identical to TRBD2. Germline trimming cut 10 bases from V and 7 bases from J; bases unmatched to any gene: 10. Germline CDR1 ENHRY, CDR2 SYGVKD. The CDR3 spans 13 residues.